These 6 T cell receptor beta chains were sequenced from one sample in a study of regulatory T cells in long-lasting Graves disease. Time point noted: persistent/refractory GD, antithyroid drugs over 5 years with positive TRAb. Extracted PBMC RNA gave rise to the TCR library. Arm-PCR of CDR3 regions and iRepertoire HTBI primers were the basis on which TCR beta libraries were built. TCRdb processed the multiplex PCR reads anew with MiXCR; each CDR3 protein has one entry. Of about half a million distinct CDR3 sequences in the sample, about 22% were seen once. The sequenced sample was peripheral blood mononuclear cells (PBMCs), obtained when the disease was refractory, from a patient treated with antithyroid drugs. The source is a female donor with Graves disease.

This clonotype was observed a handful of times. The chain links TRBV5-5 to TRBJ1-2, with 8 bases identical to TRBD1. CDR3 length equals 15 residues. Per the germline V gene, CDR1 is SGHKS and CDR2 is YYEKEE (reference sequence). With V trimmed by 1 base and J by 7 bases, 9 bases remained unmatched. CDR3 region: CASSLTGGPVPGYTF. The DNA for the CDR3 is TGTGCCAGCAGCTTGACAGGGGGACCTGTTCCTGGCTACACCTTC.

The chain recombines TRBV29-1 with TRBJ2-7; D might be TRBD2 (6 bases). The germline CDR1 and CDR2 sequences are SQVTM and ANQGSEA. V was pared by 3 bases and J by 9 bases, with 15 bases between. This CDR3 spans 12 amino acids. CDR3 bases: TGCAGCGTTGATTCCGGGACTTCGGCGCAGTACTTC. Its protein is CSVDSGTSAQYF.

This clonotype has ten or more counts. This chain connects TRBV20-1 to TRBJ2-7; a possible D gene is TRBD1 (6 bases). V lost 3 bases, J lost 6 bases, and 12 bases lay in between. CDR3 size: 12 residues. CDR1 and CDR2 (germline): DFQATT, SNEGSKA (reference sequence). CDR3 sequence (DNA): TGCAGTGCTAGGGACAGCACAGGCGAGCAGTACTTC. This encodes CSARDSTGEQYF.

This clonotype was counted a few times. The CDR3 loop reads CASTSRLDTEAFF. The CDR3 coding sequence is TGTGCCAGCACCTCACGTCTGGACACTGAAGCTTTCTTT. This sequence joins TRBV27 and TRBJ1-1, with D unclear. Germline V gene sequence: CDR1 MNHEY, CDR2 SMNVEV (reference sequence). V was trimmed by 7 bases and J by 3 bases, leaving 12 bases between them. The CDR3 extends over 13 amino acids.

The chain links TRBV5-1 to TRBJ1-5; TRBD1 aligns across 8 bases. J was trimmed by 4 bases and V by 4 bases; bases with no gene match: 7. Per germline, CDR1 SGHRS and CDR2 YFSETQ. There are 15 residues in the CDR3. The CDR3 bases are TGCGCCAGCAGCCCGACAGGGGACTTGAATCAGCCCCAGCATTTT. It yields the protein CASSPTGDLNQPQHF.

The chain carries TRBV6-2 or TRBV6-3 and TRBJ2-7; 11 bases map to TRBD1. This CDR3 has 17 amino acids. Germline CDR1 and CDR2: MNHEY and SVGEGT. Germline trimming cut 2 bases from V and 3 bases from J; bases unmatched to any gene: 9. CDR3 sequence reads: CASSYQFPGQGVYEQYF. The CDR3, as DNA: TGTGCCAGCAGTTACCAATTCCCGGGACAGGGGGTCTACGAGCAGTACTTC.